This T cell receptor beta chain was captured in a study of metastatic and nonmetastatic thyroid tumors. Turning to the study itself: Repertoires were compared across blood and tumor or nodule tissue from malignant and benign thyroid patients.

Nobody among the patients had been given any treatment before thyroid surgery. In this sample, this clone turned up many times. Its antigen is still unknown. Study results and caveats: Patients with malignant thyroid tumors reportedly had significantly higher TCR beta diversity than those with benign nodules, in blood and tumor.

TCRdb ran MiXCR on the PCR reads. The sample has some 46,000 clones, about 22% seen once. This CDR3 contains 16 residues. Germline V lookup: CDR1 SGHDN, CDR2 FVKESK. V was pared by 0 bases and J by 2 bases, with 11 bases between. This rearrangement joins TRBV14 to TRBJ2-1, with a tentative D call TRBD1 (5 bases). This TCR was sampled from a male donor with papillary thyroid cancer or a benign thyroid nodule (not recorded which). Some clones in this sample may be carry-over from other donors' samples. Sample: blood. DNA for the CDR3: TGTGCCAGCAGCCAAGAAGCAGGGTTGACCTACAATGAGCAGTTCTTC. Protein sequence: CASSQEAGLTYNEQFF.